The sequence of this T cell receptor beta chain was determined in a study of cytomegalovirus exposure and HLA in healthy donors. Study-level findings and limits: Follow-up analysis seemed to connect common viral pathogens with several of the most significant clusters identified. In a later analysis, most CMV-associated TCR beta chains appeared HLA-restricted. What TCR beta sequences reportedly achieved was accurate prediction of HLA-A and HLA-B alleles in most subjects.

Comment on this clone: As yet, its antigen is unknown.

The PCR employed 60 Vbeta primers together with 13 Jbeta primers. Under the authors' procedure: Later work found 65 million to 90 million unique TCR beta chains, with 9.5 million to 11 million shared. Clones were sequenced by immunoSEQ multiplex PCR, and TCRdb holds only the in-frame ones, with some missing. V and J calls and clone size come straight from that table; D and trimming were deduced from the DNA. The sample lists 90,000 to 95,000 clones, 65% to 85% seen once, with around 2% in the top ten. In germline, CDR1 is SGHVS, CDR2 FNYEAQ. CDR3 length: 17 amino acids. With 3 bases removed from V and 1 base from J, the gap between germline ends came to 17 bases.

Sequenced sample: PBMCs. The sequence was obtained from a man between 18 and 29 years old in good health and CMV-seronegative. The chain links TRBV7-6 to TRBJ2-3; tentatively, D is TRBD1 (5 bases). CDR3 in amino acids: CASSFRDRRGGTDTQYF. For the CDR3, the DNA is TGTGCCAGCAGCTTCCGAGACAGAAGAGGTGGCACAGATACGCAGTATTTT. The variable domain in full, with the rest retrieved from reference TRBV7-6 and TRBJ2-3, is GAGVSQSPRYKVTKRGQDVALRCDPISGHVSLYWYRQALGQGPEFLTYFNYEAQQDKSGLPNDRFSAERPEGSISTLTIQRTEQRDSAMYRCASSFRDRRGGTDTQYFGPGTRLTVL.